The TCR beta chain under discussion was sequenced for a study of memory CD4+ T cells and cytomegalovirus serostatus. Overall study: This sample comes from healthy Belgian adults, about 10 CMV seropositive, 24 seronegative. General study findings and limits: The CMV-associated TCR signature appears largely within the CD4+ memory repertoire.

Turning to this clone: The target antigen is unknown.

With 5 bases removed from V and 8 bases from J, the gap between germline ends came to 22 bases. This CDR3 contains 16 residues. Per the germline V gene, CDR1 is MDHEN and CDR2 is SYDVKM. Single viable CD3+CD4+CD8-CD45RO+ cells were sorted as the memory CD4+ T cells. Serostatus was set by detecting CMV pp150, pp28, p38, p52 IgG. Positive selection with CD4 microbeads enriched total CD4+ T cells. Repertoires were generated with immunoSEQ multiplex PCR, while TCRdb's copy carries only in-frame clones and drops some. Counted here are tens of thousands of clones, around three quarters occurring once; the ten biggest clones make up around 2.5%.

The sample was memory CD4+ T cells from blood. This clonotype originated in an adult in good health and CMV-seropositive. The V and J genes are TRBV28 and TRBJ2-1, with D possibly being TRBD2 (6 bases). Here the CDR3 reads CASSPIAANVPDEQFF. CDR3 coding DNA: TGTGCCAGCAGTCCGATAGCGGCTAACGTCCCGGATGAGCAGTTCTTC.